These 4 T cell receptor beta chains were all obtained from the same sample, sequenced in a study of blood T cells in healthy people across ages. The second PCR ran about 6 to 12 cycles with a sample-barcoded 5' primer and J-beta primers. TCRdb recomputed calls from the 5' RACE reads with MiXCR, one row per CDR3 protein. The sample contains over 1,200,000 distinct CDR3 sequences, approximately 59% of which appear only once. Sequences were obtained from blood. The receptors originated from a man between 18 and 29 years old in good health.

The genes are TRBV4-3 and TRBJ2-2; D is perhaps TRBD1 or TRBD2 (5 bases each). Germline V lookup: CDR1 LGHNA, CDR2 YSLEER. V lost 0 bases to trimming and J lost 4 bases, with 12 bases between them. CDR3 size: 16 residues. The CDR3 here is CASSQDPPGTTGELFF. The CDR3 bases are TGCGCCAGCAGCCAAGATCCACCGGGGACCACCGGGGAGCTGTTTTTT.

The chain links TRBV27 to TRBJ2-1; no clear D. Trimming removed 2 bases from V and 5 bases from J, with 10 bases in between. Germline CDR1 is MNHEY and CDR2 is SMNVEV (reference sequence). This CDR3 is 14 amino acids long. CDR3 amino acids: CASSLRTANNEQFF. In DNA, the CDR3 is TGTGCCAGCAGTTTACGAACAGCAAACAATGAGCAGTTCTTC.

V is TRBV12-3 or TRBV12-4 and J is TRBJ1-1; TRBD1 agrees at 8 bases. V lost 6 bases to trimming and J lost 0 bases; unmatched junction nucleotides: 6. The CDR3 is 15 residues long. This chain's CDR3 is CASSKSGGLNTEAFF. CDR3 sequence (DNA): TGTGCCAGCAGCAAATCAGGGGGCTTGAACACTGAAGCTTTCTTT.

The gene calls are TRBV29-1 and TRBJ1-2; 7 bases are shared with TRBD1. V lost 7 bases, J lost 1 base, and 9 bases stayed unmatched. The germline CDR1 and CDR2 sequences are SQVTM and ANQGSEA. The length of the CDR3 is 14 residues. The chain's CDR3 is CSAAGGVYNYGYTF. The CDR3 bases are TGCAGCGCAGCAGGGGGGGTTTATAACTATGGCTACACCTTC.